This T cell receptor (beta chain) was captured by sequencing in a study of shared clonotypes between healthy human individuals. To note about this clone: Antigen: not known.

Findings of the study overall: Non-shared clonotypes had lower generation probabilities than those shared by all four donors. Researchers found naive subsets generally carried larger estimated richness than memory subsets.

The table came from immunoSEQ multiplex PCR; TCRdb's copy has only in-frame clones and leaves some out. The table records about 320,000 clones, 87% of them present only once. Trimming took off 5 bases at V and 7 bases at J, with 14 bases between the two ends. The CDR3 consists of 14 residues. In germline, CDR1 is PRHDT, CDR2 FYEKMQ (reference sequence). The sample taken for sequencing was memory CD8+ T cells sorted from blood. As to subset: CD45RO+ cells pooled with CCR7-negative TemRA cells. This TCR was recovered from a man aged 18 to 35 in good health. The chain uses TRBV13 and TRBJ1-4, with D perhaps TRBD1 (5 bases). As DNA, the CDR3 is TGTGCCAGCAGCCCCGGCGGGGACTCTGAAAAACTGTTTTTT. Its protein product is CASSPGGDSEKLFF.